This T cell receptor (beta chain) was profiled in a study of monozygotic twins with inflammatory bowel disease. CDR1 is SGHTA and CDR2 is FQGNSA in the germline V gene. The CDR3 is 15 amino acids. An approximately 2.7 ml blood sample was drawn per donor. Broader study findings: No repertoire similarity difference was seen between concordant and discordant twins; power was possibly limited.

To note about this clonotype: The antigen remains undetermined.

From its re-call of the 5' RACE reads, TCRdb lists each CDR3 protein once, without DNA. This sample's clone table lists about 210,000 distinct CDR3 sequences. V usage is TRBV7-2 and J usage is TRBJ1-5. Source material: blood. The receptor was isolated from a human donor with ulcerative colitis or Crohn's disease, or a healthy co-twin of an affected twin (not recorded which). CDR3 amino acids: CASSLVTNSNQPQHF.